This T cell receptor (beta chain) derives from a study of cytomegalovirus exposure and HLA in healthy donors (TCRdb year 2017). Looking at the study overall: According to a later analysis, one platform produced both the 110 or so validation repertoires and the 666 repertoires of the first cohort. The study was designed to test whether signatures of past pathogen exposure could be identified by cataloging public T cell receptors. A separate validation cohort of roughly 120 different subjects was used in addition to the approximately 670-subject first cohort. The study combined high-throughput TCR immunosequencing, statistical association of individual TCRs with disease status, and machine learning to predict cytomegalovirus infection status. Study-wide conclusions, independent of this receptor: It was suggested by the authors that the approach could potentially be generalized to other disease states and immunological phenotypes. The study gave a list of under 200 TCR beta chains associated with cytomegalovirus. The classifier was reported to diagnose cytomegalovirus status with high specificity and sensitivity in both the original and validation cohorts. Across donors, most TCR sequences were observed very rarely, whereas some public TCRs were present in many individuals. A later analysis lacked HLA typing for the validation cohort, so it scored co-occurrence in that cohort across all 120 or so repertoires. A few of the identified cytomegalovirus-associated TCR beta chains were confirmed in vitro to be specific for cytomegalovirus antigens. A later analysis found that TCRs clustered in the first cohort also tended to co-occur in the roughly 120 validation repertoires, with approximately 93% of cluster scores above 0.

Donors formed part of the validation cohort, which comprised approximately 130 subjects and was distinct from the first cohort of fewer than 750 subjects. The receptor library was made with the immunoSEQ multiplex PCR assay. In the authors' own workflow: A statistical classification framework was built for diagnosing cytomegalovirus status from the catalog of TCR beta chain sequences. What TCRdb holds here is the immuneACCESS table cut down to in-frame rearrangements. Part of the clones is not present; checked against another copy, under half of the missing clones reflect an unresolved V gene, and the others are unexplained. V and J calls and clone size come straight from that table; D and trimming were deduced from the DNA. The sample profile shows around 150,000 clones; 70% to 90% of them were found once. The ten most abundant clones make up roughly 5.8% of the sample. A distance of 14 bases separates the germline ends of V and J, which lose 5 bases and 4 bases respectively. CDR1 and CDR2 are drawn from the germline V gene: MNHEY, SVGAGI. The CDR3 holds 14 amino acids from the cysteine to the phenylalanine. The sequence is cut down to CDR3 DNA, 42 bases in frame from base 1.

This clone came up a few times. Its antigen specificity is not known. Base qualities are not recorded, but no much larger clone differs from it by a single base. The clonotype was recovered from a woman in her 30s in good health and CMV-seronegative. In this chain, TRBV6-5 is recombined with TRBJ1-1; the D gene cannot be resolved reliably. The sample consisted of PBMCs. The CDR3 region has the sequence CASSPPGQLTEAFF. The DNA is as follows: TGTGCCAGCAGTCCCCCGGGCCAGCTCACTGAAGCTTTCTTT.